This TCR beta chain was obtained from a study of CD8+CD57+ T cells in acquired aplastic anemia. V lost 9 bases and J lost 7; bases outside the gene matches: 8. The CDR3 has 13 residues. Germline V gene sequence: CDR1 ENHRY, CDR2 SYGVKD. Sequencing involved patients with CD8+CD57+ cell expansion previously shown by flow cytometry. Whole-study findings and limits: Both patients and controls carried the same twenty-nine CD8+ CDR3 sequences.

Points on this clonotype: Its specificity is unknown. A much more abundant neighbour one base away suggests this may be a read error.

TCR beta VDJ and CDR3 profiling used genomic DNA as template. TCRdb re-called the reads with MiXCR, one entry per CDR3 protein. The sample holds under 500,000 distinct CDR3 sequences; approximately 32% are singletons and the top ten take approximately 0.82%. The TCR originated in a human donor with aplastic anemia. The chain recombines TRBV10-3 with TRBJ2-7; 11 nucleotides match TRBD1. Sequencing was carried out using sorted CD4+, CD8+, or CD8+CD57+ T cells (not recorded which) from PBMCs. The CDR3 DNA follows: TGTGCCATGTCCGGGACAGGGGGGCAGGAGCAGTACTTC. As protein: CAMSGTGGQEQYF.